These T cell receptor beta chains were read from a single sample in a study of CD8 T cells in ankylosing spondylitis. Each CDR3 protein gets one entry after TCRdb re-called the 5' RACE reads with MiXCR. The sample lists 250,000 to 350,000 distinct CDR3 sequences; roughly 8% were seen once. Sequenced sample: blood, either unsorted or a sorted T cell fraction (not recorded which). The receptors stem from a male donor with ankylosing spondylitis. Each CDR3 is given with its conserved first and last residue. D genes are given only for firm matches. Not all rows give a size; the values are once, few, many and, for expanded clones, a class.

V	D	J	size	CDR3	DNA
TRBV4-1	NA	TRBJ2-1	few	CASSQDPRGHEQFF	TGCGCCAGCAGCCAAGATCCCCGGGGCCATGAGCAGTTCTTC
TRBV5-1	NA	TRBJ2-7	many	CASSLVLGYYEQYF	TGCGCCAGCAGCTTGGTTCTGGGTTACTACGAGCAGTACTTC
TRBV9	TRBD1	TRBJ2-1	NA	CASGTGWGYNEQFF	TGTGCCAGCGGGACAGGGTGGGGGTACAATGAGCAGTTCTTC
TRBV29-1	NA	TRBJ1-5	few	CSSGQPQHF	TGCAGCAGCGGGCAGCCCCAGCATTTT
TRBV18	NA	TRBJ1-1	many	CASLAGGGLNTEAFF	TGTGCCAGCCTGGCTGGAGGGGGATTGAACACTGAAGCTTTCTTT
TRBV19	NA	TRBJ1-6	few	CASSTTGQYSPLHF	TGTGCCAGTAGTACGACAGGCCAATATTCACCCCTCCACTTT
TRBV29-1	NA	TRBJ1-4	few	CSVENEEKLFF	TGCAGCGTTGAAAATGAGGAAAAACTGTTTTTT
TRBV3-1	NA	TRBJ2-7	few	CASSPGRASYEQYF	TGTGCCAGCAGCCCCGGACGGGCCTCCTACGAGCAGTACTTC
TRBV7-9	TRBD2	TRBJ2-1	few	CASSRLLAVDNEQFF	TGTGCCAGCAGTCGTTTACTAGCGGTAGACAATGAGCAGTTCTTC
TRBV20-1	TRBD1	TRBJ1-5	few	CSASSAGGQPQHF	TGCAGTGCTAGTTCGGCAGGGGGGCAGCCCCAGCATTTT
TRBV28	NA	TRBJ2-2	few	CASRGVGGLRTGELFF	TGTGCCAGCAGAGGTGTAGGGGGGTTGAGAACCGGGGAGCTGTTTTTT
TRBV2	NA	TRBJ1-5	many	CAGSDISNQPQHF	TGTGCCGGTTCCGACATTAGCAATCAGCCCCAGCATTTT
TRBV7-8	NA	TRBJ2-7	few	CASSPSRQASGTYEQYF	TGTGCCAGCAGCCCCTCTCGACAGGCCTCCGGCACCTACGAGCAGTACTTC
TRBV20-1	NA	TRBJ2-2	few	CSARDPGLYTGELFF	TGCAGTGCTAGAGATCCGGGACTTTACACCGGGGAGCTGTTTTTT
TRBV29-1	TRBD1	TRBJ2-5	few	CSVEGEGRGRETQYF	TGCAGCGTTGAAGGCGAGGGCAGGGGGCGAGAGACCCAGTACTTC
TRBV6-2/TRBV6-3	NA	TRBJ1-5	many	CASSSGNQPQHF	TGTGCCAGCAGTTCGGGTAATCAGCCCCAGCATTTT
TRBV4-3	TRBD2	TRBJ2-1	few	CASSWGLDYEQFF	TGCGCCAGCAGCTGGGGACTAGATTATGAGCAGTTCTTC
TRBV6-6	NA	TRBJ1-1	few	CASSPNSNTEAFF	TGTGCCAGCAGTCCTAATTCGAACACTGAAGCTTTCTTT
TRBV18	TRBD1	TRBJ2-7	many	CASSLGQDYEQYF	TGTGCCAGCTCACTTGGACAGGATTACGAGCAGTACTTC
TRBV9	TRBD1	TRBJ2-7	NA	CASSEAGQGLYEQYF	TGTGCCAGCAGCGAGGCGGGACAGGGTCTTTACGAGCAGTACTTC
TRBV3-1	NA	TRBJ2-3	few	CASSQEPQLTTDTQYF	TGTGCCAGCAGCCAAGAGCCGCAGCTTACCACAGATACGCAGTATTTT
TRBV6-5	NA	TRBJ2-5	NA	CASSLQARETQYF	TGTGCCAGCAGTTTACAAGCGAGAGAGACCCAGTACTTC
TRBV7-9	NA	TRBJ1-3	NA	CASSLMRASGNTIYF	TGTGCCAGCAGCTTAATGAGAGCCTCTGGAAACACCATATATTTT
TRBV5-1	NA	TRBJ2-5	NA	CASSLEQGLETQYF	TGCGCCAGCAGCTTGGAACAGGGCTTAGAGACCCAGTACTTC
TRBV12-3/TRBV12-4	NA	TRBJ2-1	many	CASSLTSRLGGNEQFF	TGTGCCAGCAGTTTAACCTCCCGGCTGGGCGGCAATGAGCAGTTCTTC
TRBV12-5	NA	TRBJ1-5	few	CASGPREKSRNQPQHF	TGTGCTAGTGGACCGAGGGAAAAAAGCCGCAATCAGCCCCAGCATTTT
TRBV20-1	TRBD1	TRBJ1-5	many	CSATTGNQPQHF	TGCAGTGCAACGACAGGGAATCAGCCCCAGCATTTT
TRBV4-1	TRBD2	TRBJ2-1	many	CASSQFSGRVENEQFF	TGCGCCAGCAGCCAATTCAGCGGGAGGGTTGAAAATGAGCAGTTCTTC
TRBV28	NA	TRBJ2-5	few	CASSSAGKETQYF	TGTGCCAGCAGTTCGGCGGGTAAAGAGACCCAGTACTTC
TRBV28	TRBD2	TRBJ2-5	few	CASSRDYRETQYF	TGTGCCAGCAGTCGGGACTATAGGGAGACCCAGTACTTC
TRBV5-1	TRBD1	TRBJ2-7	few	CASRLDRGRYEQYF	TGCGCCAGCAGACTGGACAGGGGGCGGTACGAGCAGTACTTC
TRBV10-3	NA	TRBJ2-2	many	CAIGKSTGELFF	TGTGCCATCGGAAAATCCACCGGGGAGCTGTTTTTT
TRBV6-2/TRBV6-3	NA	TRBJ2-7	NA	CASSYRALTSYEQYF	TGTGCCAGCAGTTACCGGGCGCTTACCTCCTACGAGCAGTACTTC
TRBV5-1	TRBD1	TRBJ2-1	few	CASSLAGTGTVDEQFF	TGCGCCAGCAGCTTGGCCGGGACAGGGACGGTCGATGAGCAGTTCTTC
TRBV7-2	TRBD2	TRBJ2-1	many	CASSLGTSGTLNEQFF	TGTGCCAGCAGCCTCGGGACTAGCGGGACCCTGAATGAGCAGTTCTTC
TRBV5-1	TRBD1	TRBJ1-5	many	CASSLTGGEQPQHF	TGCGCCAGCAGCCTTACAGGGGGCGAACAGCCCCAGCATTTT
TRBV29-1	TRBD1	TRBJ2-7	NA	CSGGQGANEQYF	TGCAGCGGGGGACAGGGGGCCAACGAGCAGTACTTC
TRBV9	NA	TRBJ2-2	few	CASSVTGESELFF	TGTGCCAGCAGCGTAACAGGTGAATCGGAGCTGTTTTTT
TRBV15	TRBD2	TRBJ2-2	few	CATSRDRAAGRAGELFF	TGTGCCACCAGCAGAGATCGGGCAGCGGGGAGGGCCGGGGAGCTGTTTTTT
TRBV7-3	NA	TRBJ2-1	many	CASSLTGQHNEQFF	TGTGCCAGCAGCTTAACGGGCCAACACAATGAGCAGTTCTTC
TRBV24-1	NA	TRBJ2-5	many	CATSDSRGGKETQYF	TGTGCCACCAGTGATTCCCGTGGTGGAAAAGAGACCCAGTACTTC
TRBV12-3/TRBV12-4	NA	TRBJ2-1	few	CASGGETALSYNEQFF	TGTGCCAGCGGCGGCGAGACAGCCTTATCCTACAATGAGCAGTTCTTC
TRBV7-2	TRBD2	TRBJ2-7	NA	CASSPRGGSPYEQYF	TGTGCCAGCAGCCCCCGGGGGGGTTCCCCCTACGAGCAGTACTTC
TRBV12-3/TRBV12-4	NA	TRBJ2-4	many	CASSLSGLAKNIQYF	TGTGCCAGCAGCCTAAGCGGTTTAGCCAAAAACATTCAGTACTTC
TRBV3-1	NA	TRBJ2-2	many	CATKGPNTGELFF	TGTGCCACCAAGGGACCTAACACCGGGGAGCTGTTTTTT
TRBV25-1	TRBD2	TRBJ2-7	NA	CASSEGRLAGIYEQYF	TGTGCCAGCAGTGAAGGCCGACTAGCGGGAATCTACGAGCAGTACTTC
TRBV15	TRBD2	TRBJ2-1	few	CATWTSGRNHEQFF	TGTGCCACCTGGACTAGCGGGAGAAATCATGAGCAGTTCTTC
TRBV5-6	NA	TRBJ1-5	many	CASSLGVDQPQHF	TGTGCCAGCAGCTTAGGGGTAGATCAGCCCCAGCATTTT
TRBV13	NA	TRBJ2-5	NA	CASSPFTAAQYF	TGTGCCAGCAGCCCGTTTACGGCGGCCCAGTACTTC
TRBV7-2	NA	TRBJ2-3	few	CASSFKDTDTQYF	TGTGCCAGCAGCTTTAAGGACACAGATACGCAGTATTTT
TRBV4-3	NA	TRBJ1-1	many	CASSQEWQGAEAFF	TGCGCCAGCAGCCAAGAGTGGCAGGGCGCAGAAGCTTTCTTT
TRBV6-1	TRBD1	TRBJ1-5	NA	CASRAGGDQPQHF	TGTGCCAGCAGAGCAGGGGGAGATCAGCCCCAGCATTTT
TRBV12-3/TRBV12-4	NA	TRBJ1-5	many	CASSQSSVWGPQHF	TGTGCCAGCAGCCAATCCAGTGTATGGGGGCCCCAGCATTTT
TRBV5-1	TRBD2	TRBJ2-7	few	CASSLSVLAGVEQYF	TGCGCCAGCAGCTTAAGTGTCCTAGCGGGAGTCGAGCAGTACTTC
TRBV18	TRBD1	TRBJ1-5	NA	CASSMGQGQPQHF	TGTGCCAGCTCAATGGGACAGGGCCAGCCCCAGCATTTT
TRBV10-3	NA	TRBJ2-3	NA	CAISESRSGEDTQYF	TGTGCCATCAGTGAGTCGAGATCAGGGGAGGATACGCAGTATTTT
TRBV6-1	NA	TRBJ1-5	few	CASSDRRGGGNQPQHF	TGTGCCAGCAGTGATCGACGGGGAGGGGGCAATCAGCCCCAGCATTTT
TRBV24-1	TRBD2	TRBJ2-1	few	CATSDRVTSGRRSNEQFF	TGTGCCACCAGTGACCGTGTAACTAGCGGGAGGAGGTCCAATGAGCAGTTCTTC
TRBV10-3	NA	TRBJ1-2	many	CATAGPNYGYTF	TGTGCCACCGCAGGCCCCAACTATGGCTACACCTTC
TRBV6-5	NA	TRBJ2-5	NA	CASGGGVETQYF	TGTGCCAGCGGAGGGGGTGTTGAGACCCAGTACTTC